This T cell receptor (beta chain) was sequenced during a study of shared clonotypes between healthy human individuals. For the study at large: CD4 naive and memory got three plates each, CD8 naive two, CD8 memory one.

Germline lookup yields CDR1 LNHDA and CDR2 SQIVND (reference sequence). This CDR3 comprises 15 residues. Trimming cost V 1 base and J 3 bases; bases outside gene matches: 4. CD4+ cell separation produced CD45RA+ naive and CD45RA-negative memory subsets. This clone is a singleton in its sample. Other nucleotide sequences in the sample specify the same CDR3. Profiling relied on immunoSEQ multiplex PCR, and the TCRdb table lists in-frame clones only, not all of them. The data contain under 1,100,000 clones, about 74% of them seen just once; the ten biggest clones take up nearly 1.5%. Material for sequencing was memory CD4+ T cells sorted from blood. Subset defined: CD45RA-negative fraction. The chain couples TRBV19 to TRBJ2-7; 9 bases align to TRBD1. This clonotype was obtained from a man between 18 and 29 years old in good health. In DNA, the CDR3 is TGTGCCAGTAGTATAGTGGGACAGGGCAACTACGAGCAGTACTTC. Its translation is CASSIVGQGNYEQYF. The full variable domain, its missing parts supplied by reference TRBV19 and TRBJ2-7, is DGGITQSPKYLFRKEGQNVTLSCEQNLNHDAMYWYRQDPGQGLRLIYYSQIVNDFQKGDIAEGYSVSREKKESFPLTVTSAQKNPTAFYLCASSIVGQGNYEQYFGPGTRLTVT.